This TCR beta chain stems from a study of T cell responses to AZD1222 COVID-19 vaccine. This clone was picked up a small number of times. Its antigen is not identified. Study outcomes and limitations: Among those given AZD1222, only five or six were seropositive at baseline. White British people made up most donors, females outnumbered males, and clonal diversity was possibly underestimated.

Per the germline V gene, CDR1 is LNHDA and CDR2 is SQIVND (reference sequence). With 5 bases clipped from V and 5 bases from J, the junction kept 14 bases outside the gene matches. This CDR3 comprises 16 residues. Produced via immunoSEQ multiplex PCR; TCRdb's table is partial and in-frame only. The sample holds some 130,000 clones, 75% to 90% seen once. The TCR comes from an adult in good health. This material consisted of peripheral blood, taken on day 0 of AZD1222 vaccination. The chain has TRBV19 and TRBJ2-5; 7 bases map to TRBD1. CDR3 coding DNA: TGTGCCAGTAGTCCTCGGACAGGCCAGGTTGATGAGACCCAGTACTTC. It translates to CASSPRTGQVDETQYF.